The rows below give T cell receptor beta chains drawn from one sample of a study of beta chain features in type 1 diabetes. Profiled with immunoSEQ multiplex PCR; TCRdb holds only in-frame clones, not every one. Of 150,000 to 190,000 clones in the sample, 10% were seen once. Sequencing input: central memory CD4+ T cells from blood. Source of these receptors: a young man with type 1 diabetes. CDR3s include the opening cysteine and the closing phenylalanine or tryptophan. The D gene is left open where the match is weak. Some rows have no size entry. The others give once, few or many, or a class for an expanded clone.

abundance: few; j_gene: TRBJ2-1; d_gene: TRBD2; v_gene: TRBV9; CDR3aa: CASTRWLAANNEQFF; CDR3nt: TGTGCCAGCACCCGATGGCTAGCGGCAAACAATGAGCAGTTCTTC
abundance: NA; j_gene: TRBJ2-5; d_gene: NA; v_gene: TRBV5-1; CDR3aa: CASSLDWGPETQYF; CDR3nt: TGCGCCAGCAGCTTGGATTGGGGCCCGGAGACCCAGTACTTC
abundance: few; j_gene: TRBJ2-4; d_gene: NA; v_gene: TRBV4-2; CDR3aa: CASSQDTGSKNIQYF; CDR3nt: TGTGCCAGCAGCCAAGATACCGGGTCCAAAAACATTCAGTACTTC
abundance: few; j_gene: TRBJ2-7; d_gene: NA; v_gene: TRBV7-2; CDR3aa: CASSAGSYEQYF; CDR3nt: TGTGCCAGCAGCGCAGGCTCCTACGAGCAGTACTTC
abundance: NA; j_gene: TRBJ1-1; d_gene: NA; v_gene: TRBV7-9; CDR3aa: CASRGRYIMNTEAFF; CDR3nt: TGTGCCAGCAGGGGCCGGTATATAATGAACACTGAAGCTTTCTTT
abundance: few; j_gene: TRBJ2-3; d_gene: TRBD1; v_gene: TRBV18; CDR3aa: CASSPTGVTDTQYF; CDR3nt: TGTGCCAGCTCGCCAACAGGGGTTACAGATACGCAGTATTTT
abundance: many; j_gene: TRBJ1-1; d_gene: NA; v_gene: TRBV23-1; CDR3aa: CASRPGSKEVGTEAFF; CDR3nt: TGCGCCAGCAGACCGGGCTCTAAGGAGGTGGGAACTGAAGCTTTCTTT
abundance: few; j_gene: TRBJ2-1; d_gene: NA; v_gene: TRBV9; CDR3aa: CASRSPRDNEQFF; CDR3nt: TGTGCCAGTCGTTCCCCTCGGGACAATGAGCAGTTCTTC
abundance: few; j_gene: TRBJ1-3; d_gene: NA; v_gene: TRBV30; CDR3aa: CAWSLRGHRVTGNTIYF; CDR3nt: TGTGCCTGGAGTTTGCGGGGGCACAGGGTCACTGGAAACACCATATATTTT
abundance: NA; j_gene: TRBJ2-3; d_gene: TRBD1; v_gene: TRBV28; CDR3aa: CASSPRDSPDTQYF; CDR3nt: TGTGCCAGCAGTCCTAGGGACAGTCCAGATACGCAGTATTTT
abundance: NA; j_gene: TRBJ2-1; d_gene: TRBD2; v_gene: TRBV11-3; CDR3aa: CASSLAVTSGDEQFF; CDR3nt: TGTGCCAGCAGCCTAGCGGTAACAAGCGGGGATGAGCAGTTCTTC
abundance: few; j_gene: TRBJ2-3; d_gene: TRBD1; v_gene: TRBV7-7; CDR3aa: CASSLQGADTQYF; CDR3nt: TGTGCTAGCAGCCTACAGGGGGCAGATACGCAGTATTTT
abundance: NA; j_gene: TRBJ1-5; d_gene: NA; v_gene: TRBV4-3; CDR3aa: CASSQDITAARGPQHF; CDR3nt: TGCGCCAGCAGCCAAGATATTACGGCAGCGCGGGGGCCCCAGCATTTT
abundance: NA; j_gene: TRBJ2-3; d_gene: TRBD2; v_gene: TRBV28; CDR3aa: CASSSRTRTSGRATGYTDTQYF; CDR3nt: TGTGCCAGCAGTTCCCGAACCCGGACTAGCGGGAGGGCCACGGGATACACAGATACGCAGTATTTT
abundance: NA; j_gene: TRBJ1-5; d_gene: TRBD1; v_gene: TRBV5-1; CDR3aa: CASSLTGIGNQPQHF; CDR3nt: TGCGCCAGCAGTTTGACAGGGATCGGCAATCAGCCCCAGCATTTT
abundance: NA; j_gene: TRBJ1-1; d_gene: TRBD1; v_gene: TRBV11-2; CDR3aa: CASSRDRGGEAFF; CDR3nt: TGTGCCAGCAGTCGGGACAGGGGAGGCGAAGCTTTCTTT
abundance: NA; j_gene: TRBJ1-1; d_gene: NA; v_gene: TRBV18; CDR3aa: CASSPLPTGNEAFF; CDR3nt: TGTGCCAGCTCACCTTTACCTACAGGGAATGAAGCTTTCTTT
abundance: many; j_gene: TRBJ2-6; d_gene: NA; v_gene: TRBV27; CDR3aa: CASSRNRVGANVLTF; CDR3nt: TGTGCCAGCAGTAGGAACAGGGTTGGGGCCAACGTCCTGACTTTC
abundance: few; j_gene: TRBJ2-2; d_gene: TRBD2; v_gene: TRBV28; CDR3aa: CASSFSSGIGGELFF; CDR3nt: TGTGCCAGCAGTTTTTCTAGCGGGATCGGCGGGGAGCTGTTTTTT
abundance: NA; j_gene: TRBJ2-5; d_gene: TRBD2; v_gene: TRBV7-9; CDR3aa: CASSFGLAGQETQYF; CDR3nt: TGTGCCAGCAGCTTCGGACTAGCTGGGCAAGAGACCCAGTACTTC
abundance: NA; j_gene: TRBJ2-3; d_gene: TRBD2; v_gene: TRBV5-1; CDR3aa: CASSLGLADDTQYF; CDR3nt: TGCGCCAGCAGCTTGGGACTAGCTGACGATACGCAGTATTTT
abundance: few; j_gene: TRBJ2-1; d_gene: NA; v_gene: TRBV23-1; CDR3aa: CASSQERHNEQFF; CDR3nt: TGCGCCAGCAGTCAGGAGCGGCACAATGAGCAGTTCTTC
abundance: NA; j_gene: TRBJ1-5; d_gene: NA; v_gene: TRBV28; CDR3aa: CASIKSLGGNQPQHF; CDR3nt: TGTGCCAGCATTAAGAGCTTAGGAGGCAATCAGCCCCAGCATTTT
abundance: NA; j_gene: TRBJ2-7; d_gene: NA; v_gene: TRBV6-5; CDR3aa: CASSKGYEQYF; CDR3nt: TGTGCCAGCAGCAAGGGGTACGAGCAGTACTTC
abundance: NA; j_gene: TRBJ1-5; d_gene: TRBD1; v_gene: TRBV5-6; CDR3aa: CASSWAKTGLSNQPQHF; CDR3nt: TGTGCCAGCAGCTGGGCTAAGACAGGGCTCAGCAATCAGCCCCAGCATTTT
abundance: NA; j_gene: TRBJ1-1; d_gene: NA; v_gene: TRBV2; CDR3aa: CASIPGPTEDTEAFF; CDR3nt: TGTGCCAGCATCCCGGGCCCCACGGAGGACACTGAAGCTTTCTTT
abundance: NA; j_gene: TRBJ2-3; d_gene: NA; v_gene: TRBV7-9; CDR3aa: CASGRGTDTQYF; CDR3nt: TGTGCCAGCGGTCGGGGCACAGATACGCAGTATTTT
abundance: NA; j_gene: TRBJ2-1; d_gene: NA; v_gene: TRBV18; CDR3aa: CASSPFTGPSIYNEQFF; CDR3nt: TGTGCCAGCTCACCGTTTACAGGGCCGTCGATCTACAATGAGCAGTTCTTC
abundance: NA; j_gene: TRBJ2-7; d_gene: TRBD1; v_gene: TRBV7-2; CDR3aa: CASSQDRLYEQYF; CDR3nt: TGTGCCAGCAGCCAGGACAGGCTCTACGAGCAGTACTTC
abundance: NA; j_gene: TRBJ1-1; d_gene: NA; v_gene: TRBV28; CDR3aa: CASTRQETTEAFF; CDR3nt: TGTGCCAGCACCCGACAGGAAACAACTGAAGCTTTCTTT
abundance: NA; j_gene: TRBJ2-1; d_gene: TRBD2; v_gene: TRBV7-2; CDR3aa: CASSLASGTEQFF; CDR3nt: TGTGCCAGCAGCTTAGCTAGCGGGACTGAGCAGTTCTTC